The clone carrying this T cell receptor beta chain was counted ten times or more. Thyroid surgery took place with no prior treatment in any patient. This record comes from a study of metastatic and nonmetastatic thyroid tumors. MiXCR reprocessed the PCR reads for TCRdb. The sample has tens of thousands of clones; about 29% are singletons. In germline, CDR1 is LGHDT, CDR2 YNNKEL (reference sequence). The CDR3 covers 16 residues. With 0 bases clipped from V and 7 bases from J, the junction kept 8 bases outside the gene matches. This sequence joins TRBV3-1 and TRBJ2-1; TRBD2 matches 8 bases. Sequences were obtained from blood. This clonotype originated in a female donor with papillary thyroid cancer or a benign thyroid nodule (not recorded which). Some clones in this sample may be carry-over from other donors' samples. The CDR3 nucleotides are TGTGCCAGCAGCCAAGACATCGAGCGGGAGTATAATGAGCAGTTCTTC. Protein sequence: CASSQDIEREYNEQFF.